This T cell receptor (beta chain) was recovered during a study of shared clonotypes between healthy human individuals. General study results and limits: Relative to clonotypes present in all four donors, those not shared had lower generation probabilities. The study found about 5% of naive CD4 clonotypes shared across four donors. Incomplete sequencing of sorted subsets was indicated by rarefaction despite large depth.

Tens of thousands of T cell genomes (about 210 ng DNA) went into each sorted-subset replicate. Assay used: immunoSEQ multiplex PCR; TCRdb lists only in-frame clones, some missing. The sample includes more than 80,000 clones, under 80% of them seen just once. Worth noting for this clone: Its antigen remains unidentified.

The CDR3 consists of 17 residues. From germline, CDR1 is MGHDK and CDR2 SYGVNS. V was clipped by 3 bases and J by 1 base, with 18 bases between them. The origin of this receptor is a man aged 25 to 40 in good health. Sequenced: memory CD8+ T cells sorted from blood. The subset was: CD45RO+ cells pooled with CCR7-negative TemRA cells. The V and J genes are TRBV25-1 and TRBJ2-5; perhaps TRBD1 as D (5 bases). The CDR3 loop is CASSDSGNPRPQETQYF. CDR3 in DNA: TGTGCCAGCAGTGATTCAGGGAACCCCAGGCCCCAAGAGACCCAGTACTTC.